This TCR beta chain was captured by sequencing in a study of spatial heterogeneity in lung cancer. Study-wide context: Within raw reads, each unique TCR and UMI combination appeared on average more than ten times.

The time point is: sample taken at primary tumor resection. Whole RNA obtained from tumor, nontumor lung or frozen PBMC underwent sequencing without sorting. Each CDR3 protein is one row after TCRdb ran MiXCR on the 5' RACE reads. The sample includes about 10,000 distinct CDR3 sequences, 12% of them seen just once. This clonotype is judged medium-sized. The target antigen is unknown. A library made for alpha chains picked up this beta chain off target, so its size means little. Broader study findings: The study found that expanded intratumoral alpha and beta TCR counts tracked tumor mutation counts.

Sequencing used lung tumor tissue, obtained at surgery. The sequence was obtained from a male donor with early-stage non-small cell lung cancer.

The CDR3 is CASSLLAASTDTQYF. CDR3 sequence (DNA): TGTGCCAGCAGCCTCCTAGCGGCTAGCACAGATACGCAGTATTTT. The chain employs TRBV7-3 and TRBJ2-3; 7 nucleotides match TRBD2. Germline V gene lookup returns CDR1 SGHTA and CDR2 FQGTGA. CDR3 length equals 15 residues. The V and J ends lost 5 bases and 0 bases, in that order; junction bases with no gene match: 5.